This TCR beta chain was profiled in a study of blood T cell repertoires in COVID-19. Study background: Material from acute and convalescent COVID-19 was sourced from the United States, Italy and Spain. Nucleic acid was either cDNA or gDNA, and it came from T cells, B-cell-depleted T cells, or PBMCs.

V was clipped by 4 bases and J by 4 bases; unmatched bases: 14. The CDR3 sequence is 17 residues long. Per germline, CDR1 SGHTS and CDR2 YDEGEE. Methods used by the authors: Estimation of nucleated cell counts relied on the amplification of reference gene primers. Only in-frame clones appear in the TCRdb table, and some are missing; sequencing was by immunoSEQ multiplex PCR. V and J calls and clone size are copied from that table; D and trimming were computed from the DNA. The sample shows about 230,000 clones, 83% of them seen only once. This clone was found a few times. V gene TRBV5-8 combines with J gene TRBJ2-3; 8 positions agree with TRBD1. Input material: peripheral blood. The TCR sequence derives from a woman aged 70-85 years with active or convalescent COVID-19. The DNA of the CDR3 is TGTGCCAGCAGCCCGACCAGGGTCAGGGGGCCGTCAGATACGCAGTATTTT. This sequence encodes CASSPTRVRGPSDTQYF.